This T cell receptor (beta chain) was recorded in a study of T cell responses to AZD1222 COVID-19 vaccine. The CDR3 runs to 14 residues. Germline V gene data show CDR1 as SGHRS and CDR2 as YFSETQ. Trimming removed 4 bases from V and 2 bases from J, with 12 bases in between. Profiling relied on immunoSEQ multiplex PCR, and the TCRdb table lists in-frame clones only, not all of them. The sample includes 80,000 to 100,000 clones, 85% to 95% of them seen just once. The J gene is TRBJ2-5, the V gene TRBV5-1; D may be TRBD1 (5 bases). The receptor's source is an adult in good health. Sequencing used peripheral blood, obtained on day 0 of AZD1222 vaccination. This chain's CDR3 is CASSLDSKQETQYF. DNA for the CDR3: TGCGCCAGCAGCCTAGACAGTAAACAAGAGACCCAGTACTTC.